The 13 T cell receptor beta chains in this list originate from one sample, sequenced in a study of T-cell reconstitution after alpha-beta-depleted transplantation in children (dated by TCRdb to 2016 to 2017). The library was made by PCR. The listed sequencing device is Illumina HiSeq 2500. TCR library preparation used molecular barcoding, with unique molecular identifiers applied to normalize quantification of the TCRbeta repertoire. The public reads were run again by TCRdb, first through fastp at Q25 and then through MiXCR, and only productive beta chains were kept. Each entry merges the rows of one CDR3 protein and shows their most common DNA and genes. The sample yields hundreds of thousands of distinct CDR3 sequences; 20% to 25% were counted once. Of the sample, roughly an eighth is held by the ten largest clones. Interpreted using the paper, the treatment or condition label stands for: allogeneic hematopoietic cell transplantation with graft depleted of TCRalphabeta T cells and CD19 B cells.

Material: PBMCs, mostly from graft donor cells, obtained 360 days after TCRalphabeta/CD19-depleted stem cell transplant. The receptor source for this set is a boy under two years old who had a stem cell transplant for acute myeloid leukemia, so the T cells may come from the graft donor.

This chain joins TRBV5-6 and TRBJ1-5, with a tentative D call TRBD1 (6 bases). With 4 bases removed from V and 4 bases from J, the gap between germline ends came to 15 bases. The germline V gene encodes CDR1 SGHDT and CDR2 YYEEEE. The CDR3 totals 15 residues. The CDR3 sequence is CASSGKDSLNQPQHF. The CDR3 DNA reads as TGTGCCAGCAGCGGGAAGGACAGTTTAAATCAGCCCCAGCATTTT.

At least ten counts were recorded for this clonotype. The chain combines TRBV20-1 with TRBJ1-4; D uncertain. The CDR3 runs to 14 residues. Germline V gene data show CDR1 as DFQATT and CDR2 as SNEGSKA (reference sequence). V lost 0 bases and J lost 10, with 15 bases in between. The CDR3 DNA follows: TGCAGTGCTAGAGATATAGGGTTGAGTGGAAAACTGTTTTTT. This encodes CSARDIGLSGKLFF.

This clonotype was observed many times. V gene TRBV29-1 combines with J gene TRBJ2-1; D ambiguous. Germline V gene sequence: CDR1 SQVTM, CDR2 ANQGSEA. V was clipped by 4 bases and J by 3 bases, with 7 bases between them. The CDR3 extends over 12 amino acids. The CDR3 loop is CSVAILYNEQFF. The CDR3 region has the DNA TGCAGCGTTGCGATCCTCTACAATGAGCAGTTCTTC.

This clonotype was seen at least ten times. This rearrangement joins TRBV12-3 or TRBV12-4 to TRBJ2-2, with D hard to call. The CDR3 spans 12 residues. V was clipped by 6 bases and J by 7 bases, with 9 bases between them. The CDR3 DNA is TGTGCCAGCAGCCCGCCGGGCGGGGAGCTGTTTTTT. Translation gives CASSPPGGELFF.

The rearrangement uses TRBV4-3 and TRBJ2-2, with 14 positions matching TRBD2. The V segment lost 4 bases and the J segment 1 base; nucleotides outside the gene matches: 2. CDR3 length: 17 residues. Germline CDR1 reads LGHNA; CDR2 reads YSLEER. The CDR3 region has the DNA TGCGCCAGCAGCCTCGGACTAGCGGGGGGGAACACCGGGGAGCTGTTTTTT. Amino acid sequence: CASSLGLAGGNTGELFF.

This clonotype was found a few times. This chain uses TRBV20-1 with TRBJ2-1; 7 bases are a match to TRBD1. The CDR3 consists of 16 residues. The J segment lost 2 bases and the V segment lost 3 bases, leaving 10 bases of the junction unmatched. CDR1 is DFQATT and CDR2 is SNEGSKA in the germline V gene (reference sequence). Written as DNA, the CDR3 is TGCAGTGCTAGGGAGACAGGGATCAGTGCCTACAATGAGCAGTTCTTC. This sequence encodes CSARETGISAYNEQFF.

The CDR3 protein is CASTRSLWGQGTAGANVLTF. CDR3 in DNA: TGTGCCAGCACTAGGAGCCTGTGGGGACAGGGAACGGCTGGGGCCAACGTCCTGACTTTC. The chain has TRBV6-2 or TRBV6-3 and TRBJ2-6; 9 nucleotides line up with TRBD1. CDR1 and CDR2 from the germline V gene are MNHEY and SVGEGT. The CDR3 is 20 amino acids. Unmatched junction bases numbered 18, after V lost 7 bases and J lost 2 bases.

About this clonotype itself: One base away lies a much larger clone, so this may be a sequencing read error. This sequence joins TRBV12-3 or TRBV12-4 and TRBJ1-2; D unresolved. The CDR3 totals 14 residues. CDR3 amino acids: CASSDPVPPYSYTF. CDR3 nucleotide sequence: TGTGCCAGCAGTGACCCGGTGCCCCCCTATAGCTACACCTTC.

This clonotype occurred many times. V and J are TRBV12-5 and TRBJ1-1; perhaps TRBD1 as D (6 bases). Trimming pared 1 base from V and 3 bases from J, leaving 12 bases between. CDR1 and CDR2 from the germline V gene are LGHNT and FRNRAP. The CDR3 has 15 amino acids. CDR3 DNA: TGTGCTAGTGGTTTGGCTCCTCAGGGGTACACTGAAGCTTTCTTT. It translates to CASGLAPQGYTEAFF.

This chain joins TRBV3-1 and TRBJ2-3; D may match TRBD1 or TRBD2 (5 bases each). CDR1 is LGHDT, CDR2 YNNKEL, per germline (reference sequence). This CDR3 spans 14 amino acids. Trimming removed 4 bases from V and 5 bases from J, with 13 bases in between. In DNA, the CDR3 is TGTGCCAGCAGCCTCACGGGACCCCTAGATACGCAGTATTTT. Amino acids: CASSLTGPLDTQYF.

The V gene is TRBV6-6, the J gene TRBJ2-1; D is perhaps TRBD1 (6 bases). Germline V gives CDR1 MNHNY, CDR2 SVGAGI (reference sequence). This CDR3 region has 13 residues. Trimming shortened V by 6 bases and J by 6 bases, and 12 bases separated the two germline ends. DNA of the CDR3: TGTGCCAGCAGCCGGGACATATTCAATGAGCAGTTCTTC. This encodes CASSRDIFNEQFF.

The chain uses TRBV20-1 and TRBJ2-1; possibly TRBD1 or TRBD2 for D (5 bases each). Trimming took 0 bases from V and 3 from J, leaving 12 bases between them. CDR1 DFQATT and CDR2 SNEGSKA come from the germline V gene (reference sequence). The CDR3 has 15 amino acids. The CDR3 DNA follows: TGCAGTGCTAGAGATGGGGGACGGGGCTACAATGAGCAGTTCTTC. Translated: CSARDGGRGYNEQFF.

This clonotype occurred many times. The rearrangement links TRBV10-3 to TRBJ1-1; D not resolved. Germline V lookup: CDR1 ENHRY, CDR2 SYGVKD. This CDR3 has 13 amino acids. Trimming removed 6 bases at V and 4 bases at J, with 12 bases between. The CDR3 sequence is CAISWERVTEAFF. CDR3 nucleotide sequence: TGTGCCATCAGCTGGGAGCGGGTCACTGAAGCTTTCTTT.